This T cell receptor (beta chain) is drawn from a study of blood T cell repertoires in COVID-19. Study background: COVID-19 samples, acute and convalescent, were from the United States, Italy and Spain. Sources were T cells, B-cell-depleted T cells, or PBMCs; the material itself was cDNA or gDNA.

Clones were sequenced by immunoSEQ multiplex PCR, and TCRdb holds only the in-frame ones, with some missing. Of over 250,000 clones listed, 75% to 90% are singletons. This CDR3 spans 13 amino acids. Germline CDR1 reads SGHVS; CDR2 reads FNYEAQ. V was cut by 5 bases and J by 7 bases, with 11 bases left in between. Sequencing input: peripheral blood. The V and J genes are TRBV7-6 and TRBJ2-2; D may be TRBD1 (6 bases). This receptor was obtained from a middle-aged woman who had recovered from COVID-19. The CDR3 sequence: CASSPTGHGELFF. The CDR3 DNA follows: TGTGCCAGCAGCCCAACAGGGCACGGGGAGCTGTTTTTT.